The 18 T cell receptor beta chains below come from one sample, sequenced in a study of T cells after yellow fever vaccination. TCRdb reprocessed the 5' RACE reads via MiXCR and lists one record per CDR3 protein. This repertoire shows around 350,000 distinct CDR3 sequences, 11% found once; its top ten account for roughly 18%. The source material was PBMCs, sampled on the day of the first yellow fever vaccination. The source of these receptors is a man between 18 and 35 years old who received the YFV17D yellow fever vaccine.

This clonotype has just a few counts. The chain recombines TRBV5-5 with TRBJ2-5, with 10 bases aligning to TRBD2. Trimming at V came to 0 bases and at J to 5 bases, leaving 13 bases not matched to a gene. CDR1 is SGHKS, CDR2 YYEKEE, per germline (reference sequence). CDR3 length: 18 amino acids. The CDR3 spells CASSLGLTTSGELETQYF. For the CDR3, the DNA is TGTGCCAGCAGCTTGGGATTAACTACTAGCGGGGAATTGGAGACCCAGTACTTC.

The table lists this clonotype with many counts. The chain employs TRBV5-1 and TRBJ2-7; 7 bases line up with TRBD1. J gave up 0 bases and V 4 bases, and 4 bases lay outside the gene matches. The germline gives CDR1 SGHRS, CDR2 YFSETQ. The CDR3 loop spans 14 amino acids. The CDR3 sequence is CASSPDRSSYEQYV. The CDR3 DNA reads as TGCGCCAGCAGCCCGGACAGGAGCTCCTACGAGCAGTACGTC.

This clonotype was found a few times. For the CDR3, the DNA is TGTGCCAGCAGCTTATTGTACAGGGGCCAGGGGTATGGCTACACCTTC. Encoded protein: CASSLLYRGQGYGYTF. The genes are TRBV7-2 and TRBJ1-2, with TRBD1 matching 7 bases. The germline V gene has CDR1 SGHTA and CDR2 FQGNSA. V dropped 2 bases and J dropped 5; count of bases not matched to a gene: 11. This CDR3 is 16 amino acids long.

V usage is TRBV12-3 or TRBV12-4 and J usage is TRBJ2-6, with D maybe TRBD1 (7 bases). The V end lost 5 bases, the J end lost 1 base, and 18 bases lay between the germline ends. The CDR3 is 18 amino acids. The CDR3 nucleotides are TGTGCCAGCAGTCCCCGGGGGACAGTTCCTTCTGGGGCCAACGTCCTGACTTTC. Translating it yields CASSPRGTVPSGANVLTF.

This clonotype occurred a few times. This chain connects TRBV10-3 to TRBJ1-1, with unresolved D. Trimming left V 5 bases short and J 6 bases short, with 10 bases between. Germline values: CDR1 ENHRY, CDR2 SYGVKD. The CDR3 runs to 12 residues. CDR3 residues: CAISTEGAEAFF. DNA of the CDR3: TGTGCCATCAGTACTGAAGGTGCTGAAGCTTTCTTT.

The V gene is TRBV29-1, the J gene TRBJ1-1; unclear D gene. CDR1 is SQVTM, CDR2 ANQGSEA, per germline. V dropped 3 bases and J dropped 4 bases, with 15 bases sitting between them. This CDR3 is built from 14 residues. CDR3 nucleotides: TGCAGCGTTGAGCGCCGGGCCCCAAGCACTGAAGCTTTCTTT. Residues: CSVERRAPSTEAFF.

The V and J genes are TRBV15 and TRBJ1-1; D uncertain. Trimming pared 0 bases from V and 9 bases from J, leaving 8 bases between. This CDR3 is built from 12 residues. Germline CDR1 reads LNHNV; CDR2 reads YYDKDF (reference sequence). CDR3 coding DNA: TGTGCCACCAGCAGAGATGGCACGAAAGCTTTCTTT. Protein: CATSRDGTKAFF.

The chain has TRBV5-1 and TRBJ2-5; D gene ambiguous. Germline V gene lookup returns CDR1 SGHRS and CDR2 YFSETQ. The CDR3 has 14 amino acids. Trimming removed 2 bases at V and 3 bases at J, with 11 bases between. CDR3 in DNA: TGCGCCAGCAGCTTTTTTCAGGCGGAAGAGACCCAGTACTTC. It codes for CASSFFQAEETQYF.

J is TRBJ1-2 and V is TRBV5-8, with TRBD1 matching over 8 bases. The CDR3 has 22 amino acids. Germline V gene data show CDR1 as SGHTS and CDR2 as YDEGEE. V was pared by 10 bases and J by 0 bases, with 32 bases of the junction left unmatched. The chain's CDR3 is CAYVAAGSLLVGTGTSNYGYTF. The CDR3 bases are TGTGCCTACGTTGCGGCAGGATCCCTCCTTGTGGGGACAGGAACCTCTAACTATGGCTACACCTTC.

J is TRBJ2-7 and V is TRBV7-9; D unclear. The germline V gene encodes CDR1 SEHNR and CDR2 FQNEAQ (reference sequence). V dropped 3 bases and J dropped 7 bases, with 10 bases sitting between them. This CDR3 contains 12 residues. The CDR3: CASSFDIFEQYF. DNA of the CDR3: TGTGCCAGCAGCTTTGACATCTTTGAGCAGTACTTC.

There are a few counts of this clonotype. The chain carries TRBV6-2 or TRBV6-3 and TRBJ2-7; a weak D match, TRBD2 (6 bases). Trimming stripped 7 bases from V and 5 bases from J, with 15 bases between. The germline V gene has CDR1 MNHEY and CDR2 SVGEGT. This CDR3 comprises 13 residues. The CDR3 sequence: CASTPGVFHEQYF. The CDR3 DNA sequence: TGTGCCAGCACCCCGGGGGTTTTTCACGAGCAGTACTTC.

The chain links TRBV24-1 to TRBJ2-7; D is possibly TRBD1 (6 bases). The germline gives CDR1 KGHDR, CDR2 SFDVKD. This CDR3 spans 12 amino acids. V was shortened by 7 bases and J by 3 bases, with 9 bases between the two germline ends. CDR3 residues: CATREQGYEQYV. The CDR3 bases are TGTGCCACCAGAGAACAGGGCTACGAGCAGTACGTC.

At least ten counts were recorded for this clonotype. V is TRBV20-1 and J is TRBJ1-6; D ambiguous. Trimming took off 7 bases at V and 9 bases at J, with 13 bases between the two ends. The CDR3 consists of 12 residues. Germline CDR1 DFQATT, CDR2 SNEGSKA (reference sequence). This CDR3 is CSVRKLSSPLHF. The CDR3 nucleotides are TGCAGTGTGCGCAAGCTCAGTTCACCCCTCCACTTT.

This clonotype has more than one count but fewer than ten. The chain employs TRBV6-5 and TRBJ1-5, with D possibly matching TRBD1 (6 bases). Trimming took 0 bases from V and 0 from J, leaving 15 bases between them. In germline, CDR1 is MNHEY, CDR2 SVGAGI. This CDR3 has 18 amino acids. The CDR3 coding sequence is TGTGCCAGCAGTTACTCGCTACAGGGAGGGTATAGCAATCAGCCCCAGCATTTT. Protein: CASSYSLQGGYSNQPQHF.

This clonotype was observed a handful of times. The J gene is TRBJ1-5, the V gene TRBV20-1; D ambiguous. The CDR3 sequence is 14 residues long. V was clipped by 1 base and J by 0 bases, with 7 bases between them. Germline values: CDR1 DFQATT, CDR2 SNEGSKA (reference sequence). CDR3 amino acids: CSARAPDSNQPQHF. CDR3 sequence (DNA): TGCAGTGCTAGAGCCCCGGATAGCAATCAGCCCCAGCATTTT.

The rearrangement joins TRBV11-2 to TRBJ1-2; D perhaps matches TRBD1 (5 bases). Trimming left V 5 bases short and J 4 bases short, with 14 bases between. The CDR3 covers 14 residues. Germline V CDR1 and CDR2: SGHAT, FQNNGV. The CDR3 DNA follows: TGTGCCAGCAGCCGCCTAGGGGCGTTCTATGGCTACACCTTC. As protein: CASSRLGAFYGYTF.

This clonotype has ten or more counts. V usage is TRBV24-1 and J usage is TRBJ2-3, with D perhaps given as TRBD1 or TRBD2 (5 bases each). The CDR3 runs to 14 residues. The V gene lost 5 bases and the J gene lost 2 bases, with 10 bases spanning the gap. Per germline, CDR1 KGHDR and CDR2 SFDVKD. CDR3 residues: CATSGGEHTDTQYF. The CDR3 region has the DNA TGTGCCACCAGTGGAGGGGAGCACACAGATACGCAGTATTTT.

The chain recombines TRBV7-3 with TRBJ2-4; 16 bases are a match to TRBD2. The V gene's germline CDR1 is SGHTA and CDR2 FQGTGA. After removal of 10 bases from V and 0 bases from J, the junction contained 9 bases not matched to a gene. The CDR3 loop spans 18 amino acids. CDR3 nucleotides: TGTGCCAACCGGGGGACTAGCGGGGGGGCGCTAGCCAAAAACATTCAGTACTTC. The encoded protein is CANRGTSGGALAKNIQYF.